This section outlines one T cell receptor (beta chain) sequence together with its context. The Seattle patients joined while their infection was active and were tracked longitudinally afterward. The CDR3 spans 17 residues. Germline V gene lookup returns CDR1 SGHAT and CDR2 FQNNGV. The trim removed 5 bases at V and 7 bases at J, leaving 16 bases unmatched. The record originates from a study of blood T cell repertoires in COVID-19. Background on the study: Material from acute and convalescent COVID-19 was sourced from the United States, Italy and Spain.

In the authors' methods: Quantification of nucleated cells was approximated via reference gene primer amplification. Repertoires were generated with immunoSEQ multiplex PCR, while TCRdb's copy carries only in-frame clones and drops some. For V, J and clone size, that table is used; D and trimming come from the DNA. There are just over 300,000 clones in the sample; roughly 91% occur only once, and approximately 1.8% lies in the top ten. The V and J genes are TRBV11-2 and TRBJ1-4; 7 bases align to TRBD1. The source material was peripheral blood. This sequence was found in a young woman with COVID-19, enrolled during active disease. In nucleotides, the CDR3 is TGTGCCAGCAGCCCCAGTCTAAGACAGGGAAAGAGTGAAAAACTGTTTTTT. Translating gives CASSPSLRQGKSEKLFF.